Below, one TCR beta chain is given with its context. What antigen it recognizes has not been identified. It has no much larger one-base neighbor in the sample; base qualities were not kept. This entry comes from a study of control samples from healthy donors and cancer patients (TCRdb year 2020). The library relied on the immunoSEQ multiplex PCR assay. The table comes from immuneACCESS by way of TCRdb, which keeps in-frame sequences with V and J called. Part of the clones is missing from these tables; in studies checked, under half for an unresolved V gene and the rest for unknown reasons. The sample table contains around 94,000 clones; only one count was recorded for 90% of them. The ten largest clones capture about 4% of the sample. The V and J ends are trimmed by 0 bases and 4 bases, leaving 4 bases between them. The germline V gene gives CDR1 as MNHEY and CDR2 as SVGAGI. Reading from cysteine to phenylalanine, the CDR3 counts 13 amino acids. Only the CDR3 DNA is retained, 39 bases long and in frame from the first base.

The chain links TRBV6-5 with TRBJ1-3, with the D gene call left open. The sequencing input was blood. The clonotype comes from a woman under 30 in good health. DNA sequence: TGTGCCAGCAGTTACTCGACAGGAAACACCATATATTTT. Its protein reads: CASSYSTGNTIYF.